The 26 T cell receptor beta chains below were found in one sample sequenced in a study of T cell repertoires in cytomegalovirus infection. TCRdb itself ran the reads through MiXCR, one entry per CDR3 protein. The sample contains a few hundred thousand distinct CDR3 sequences, 25% to 35% of which appear only once. These receptors have no identified antigens. The starting material was cultured PBMCs, obtained from culture after CMV antigen stimulation. These receptors originate from a human donor in good health (CMV status not recorded). Some clones in this sample may be carry-over from other donors' samples.

This clonotype was seen a few times. The chain combines TRBV18 with TRBJ1-1; D remains ambiguous. The CDR3 has 13 amino acids. From germline, CDR1 is KGHSH and CDR2 LQKENI. The ends were cut back, 3 bases at V and 7 bases at J, with 12 bases in the middle. This CDR3 is CASSPSSRVEAFF. The CDR3 region has the DNA TGTGCCAGCTCACCTTCCAGTAGGGTTGAAGCTTTCTTT.

This clonotype turned up a few times. V and J are TRBV7-2 and TRBJ2-7, with D hard to call. The CDR3 covers 14 residues. Germline V gene lookup returns CDR1 SGHTA and CDR2 FQGNSA. The V gene lost 5 bases and the J gene lost 3 bases, with 14 bases spanning the gap. The CDR3, as DNA: TGTGCCAGCAGCCCGGACGTTGGGGACTACGAGCAGTACTTC. Translated, it gives CASSPDVGDYEQYF.

The chain combines TRBV4-2 with TRBJ2-7, with a tentative D call TRBD2 (5 bases). Between the trimmed V and J ends, which lost 1 base and 5 bases, there was a span of 12 bases. Germline CDR1 LGHNA, CDR2 YNFKEQ. The CDR3 consists of 14 residues. CDR3 residues: CASSQGRLGNEQYF. CDR3 in DNA: TGTGCCAGCAGCCAAGGGCGACTCGGGAACGAGCAGTACTTC.

This clonotype has a handful of counts. The chain is built from TRBV28 and TRBJ2-4, with D possibly TRBD1 on 6 matching bases. This CDR3 has 16 residues. The V end lost 2 bases, the J end lost 0 bases, and 11 bases lay between the germline ends. Looked up from germline, CDR1 is MDHEN and CDR2 is SYDVKM. DNA of the CDR3: TGTGCCAGCAGTTTAACCGGGACATTAGCCAAAAACATTCAGTACTTC. Its translation: CASSLTGTLAKNIQYF.

This chain links TRBV10-3 with TRBJ2-7; D is unresolved. V lost 3 bases to trimming and J lost 0 bases, with 3 bases between them. CDR1 is ENHRY and CDR2 is SYGVKD in the germline V gene. CDR3 length equals 12 residues. The CDR3 sequence is CAISDSSYEQYF. CDR3 in DNA: TGTGCCATCAGTGACTCCTCCTACGAGCAGTACTTC.

The rearrangement uses TRBV2 and TRBJ2-7; 10 nucleotides agree with TRBD2. CDR1 is SNHLY and CDR2 is FYNNEI in the germline V gene. After removal of 4 bases from V and 2 bases from J, the junction contained 5 bases not matched to a gene. This CDR3 has 15 residues. CDR3 in DNA: TGTGCCAGCAGTGCAGCTAGCGGGGGTGCCTACGAGCAGTACTTC. Protein: CASSAASGGAYEQYF.

The chain has TRBV19 and TRBJ1-2; 8 bases map to TRBD1. Unmatched junction bases numbered 8, after V lost 10 bases and J lost 4 bases. Germline V gene data show CDR1 as LNHDA and CDR2 as SQIVND (reference sequence). CDR3 length equals 13 residues. CDR3 region: CATEEGQVYGYTF. CDR3 sequence (DNA): TGTGCCACCGAGGAGGGACAGGTCTATGGCTACACCTTC.

This chain's CDR3 is CASSPPGQTNEKLFF. CDR3 nucleotides: TGCGCCAGCAGCCCTCCGGGACAGACAAATGAAAAACTGTTTTTT. The V gene is TRBV4-1, the J gene TRBJ1-4; 7 bases are shared with TRBD1. CDR1 is MGHRA and CDR2 is YSYEKL in the germline V gene. After removal of 4 bases from V and 5 bases from J, the junction contained 7 bases not matched to a gene. CDR3 size: 15 residues.

Here the CDR3 DNA reads TGTGCCAGCACCCGGGACGCACTCTCCAATGAGCAGTTCTTC. This gives the protein CASTRDALSNEQFF. V and J are TRBV6-2 or TRBV6-3 and TRBJ2-1, with D possibly being TRBD1 or TRBD2 (5 bases each). V was pared by 7 bases and J by 6 bases, with 16 bases between. The CDR3 runs to 14 residues. Germline values: CDR1 MNHEY, CDR2 SVGEGT.

The rearrangement joins TRBV4-1 to TRBJ1-4; D is ambiguous. Germline lookup yields CDR1 MGHRA and CDR2 YSYEKL. The ends were cut back, 4 bases at V and 8 bases at J, with 8 bases in the middle. The CDR3 has 12 amino acids. DNA for the CDR3: TGCGCCAGCAGCCCCCCGCAGGAAAAACTGTTTTTT. Encoded protein: CASSPPQEKLFF.

The rearrangement uses TRBV7-9 and TRBJ2-3; D ambiguous. There are 11 residues in the CDR3. Germline V gene data show CDR1 as SEHNR and CDR2 as FQNEAQ (reference sequence). Trimming took off 3 bases at V and 6 bases at J, with 4 bases between the two ends. This chain's CDR3 is CASSFFDTQYF. The CDR3 DNA reads TGTGCCAGCAGCTTTTTTGATACGCAGTATTTT.

This clonotype was observed a handful of times. The rearrangement joins TRBV11-3 to TRBJ1-1, with no clear D. The CDR3 consists of 15 residues. CDR1 and CDR2 (germline): SGHNT, YENEEA. V was pared by 5 bases and J by 1 base, with 14 bases between. CDR3 nucleotide sequence: TGTGCCAGCAGCCCCCTCTACGACGGGAACACTGAAGCTTTCTTT. Protein product: CASSPLYDGNTEAFF.

A few counts support this clonotype. This rearrangement joins TRBV25-1 to TRBJ2-1; 9 positions agree with TRBD1. The CDR3 has 19 amino acids. Germline V gene sequence: CDR1 MGHDK, CDR2 SYGVNS. The J segment lost 6 bases and the V segment lost 1 base, leaving 16 bases of the junction unmatched. The CDR3 region has the DNA TGTGCCAGCAGTGAATCTGGGGTCCCGGGACAGGGTTGGGGCAATGAGCAGTTCTTC. Translation: CASSESGVPGQGWGNEQFF. Together with reference TRBV25-1 and TRBJ2-1, the CDR3 gives the full variable domain: EADIYQTPRYLVIGTGKKITLECSQTMGHDKMYWYQQDPGMELHLIHYSYGVNSTEKGDLSSESTVSRIRTEHFPLTLESARPSHTSQYLCASSESGVPGQGWGNEQFFGPGTRLTVL.

The V and J genes are TRBV6-2 or TRBV6-3 and TRBJ2-1, with D hard to call. This CDR3 has 14 amino acids. Germline lookup yields CDR1 MNHEY and CDR2 SVGEGT. Trimming pared 2 bases from V and 5 bases from J, leaving 10 bases between. The CDR3 DNA follows: TGTGCCAGCAGTTACCGGCTTACCAACAATGAGCAGTTCTTC. Residues: CASSYRLTNNEQFF.

V and J are TRBV20-1 and TRBJ2-5; perhaps TRBD1 as D (7 bases). From germline, CDR1 is DFQATT and CDR2 SNEGSKA (reference sequence). V gave up 2 bases and J gave up 3 bases, with 13 bases separating them. CDR3 length: 14 residues. The CDR3 loop reads CSARRQGEEETQYF. The CDR3 DNA follows: TGCAGTGCTAGAAGGCAGGGGGAGGAAGAGACCCAGTACTTC.

The chain carries TRBV7-2 and TRBJ2-3; 7 bases agree with TRBD2. The V gene's germline CDR1 is SGHTA and CDR2 FQGNSA. Losses at the gene ends were 3 bases for V and 0 bases for J; bases not matched to a gene: 9. This CDR3 has 17 residues. CDR3 amino acids: CASSFRLAVRSTDTQYF. CDR3 in DNA: TGTGCCAGCAGCTTTAGGCTAGCGGTTCGAAGCACAGATACGCAGTATTTT.

The chain joins TRBV6-2 or TRBV6-3 to TRBJ2-3, with 11 bases fitting TRBD2. The V segment lost 5 bases and the J segment 2 bases; nucleotides outside the gene matches: 3. Germline CDR1 is MNHEY and CDR2 is SVGEGT. The CDR3 consists of 15 residues. The CDR3 reads CASSVTSGDTDTQYF. The CDR3, as DNA: TGTGCCAGCAGTGTGACTAGCGGGGACACAGATACGCAGTATTTT.

In this sample, this clonotype turned up a few times. V usage is TRBV12-3 or TRBV12-4 and J usage is TRBJ1-5; D remains ambiguous. Trimming took 3 bases from V and 7 from J, leaving 10 bases between them. This CDR3 region has 13 residues. The CDR3 sequence: CASSFRVGQPQHF. For the CDR3, the DNA is TGTGCCAGCAGTTTCCGGGTTGGACAGCCCCAGCATTTT.

This rearrangement joins TRBV7-2 to TRBJ2-7; TRBD2 agrees at 9 bases. Germline CDR1 SGHTA, CDR2 FQGNSA. Unmatched junction bases numbered 3, after V lost 5 bases and J lost 4 bases. The CDR3 has 13 amino acids. As DNA, the CDR3 is TGTGCCAGCAGCGATCTAGCGGGGTACGAGCAGTACTTC. Its protein is CASSDLAGYEQYF.

This clonotype was found a few times. The V gene is TRBV7-9, the J gene TRBJ2-2; 8 bases are shared with TRBD1. Unmatched junction bases numbered 8, after V lost 2 bases and J lost 6 bases. Germline-derived CDR1 and CDR2 are SEHNR and FQNEAQ (reference sequence). CDR3 length: 16 amino acids. The CDR3 spells CASSLRHRGVSGELFF. In DNA, the CDR3 is TGTGCCAGCAGCTTACGTCACAGGGGGGTCTCCGGGGAGCTGTTTTTT.

This clonotype was counted a few times. This rearrangement joins TRBV6-4 to TRBJ2-6, with 9 bases fitting TRBD2. After removal of 3 bases from V and 4 bases from J, the junction contained 7 bases not matched to a gene. Germline assignment: CDR1 MRHNA and CDR2 SNTAGT. The CDR3 is 17 amino acids. CDR3 DNA: TGTGCCAGCAGTGATCTAGCGGGACCTTTCGGGGCCAACGTCCTGACTTTC. Its protein is CASSDLAGPFGANVLTF.

The CDR3 DNA reads TGTGCCAGCAGCTTTGGCGGTTCCTACGAGCAGTACGTC. Translation gives CASSFGGSYEQYV. The V gene is TRBV5-6, the J gene TRBJ2-7; no definite D call. Germline CDR1 is SGHDT and CDR2 is YYEEEE. The CDR3 covers 13 residues. The V gene lost 2 bases and the J gene lost 1 base, with 7 bases spanning the gap.

This clonotype has more than one count but fewer than ten. This chain joins TRBV28 and TRBJ1-2; the match to TRBD1 covers 9 bases. V dropped 4 bases and J dropped 3; count of bases not matched to a gene: 3. The CDR3 runs 14 residues. Germline assignment: CDR1 MDHEN and CDR2 SYDVKM. The CDR3 is CASSSTGGDYGYTF. For the CDR3, the DNA is TGTGCCAGCAGTTCCACAGGGGGCGACTATGGCTACACCTTC.

This clonotype has more than one count but fewer than ten. This chain connects TRBV5-5 to TRBJ1-2, with 7 bases that match TRBD1. The CDR3 extends over 12 amino acids. Looked up from germline, CDR1 is SGHKS and CDR2 is YYEKEE (reference sequence). Losses at the gene ends were 4 bases for V and 8 bases for J; bases not matched to a gene: 5. Here the CDR3 reads CASSQGQVGYTF. The CDR3 DNA reads TGTGCCAGCAGCCAAGGACAGGTCGGCTACACCTTC.

This clonotype occurred a few times. This sequence joins TRBV4-3 and TRBJ2-2; D call uncertain. The CDR3 spans 15 residues. Germline lookup yields CDR1 LGHNA and CDR2 YSLEER. Trimming left V 1 base short and J 4 bases short, with 10 bases between. Here the CDR3 DNA reads TGCGCCAGCAGCCAAGCCAGATTGGGCACCGGGGAGCTGTTTTTT. Translation gives CASSQARLGTGELFF.

This clonotype was seen repeatedly, ten times or more. V is TRBV19 and J is TRBJ2-2; 7 bases fit TRBD2. There are 15 residues in the CDR3. Germline CDR1 reads LNHDA; CDR2 reads SQIVND (reference sequence). Losses at the gene ends were 5 bases for V and 3 bases for J; bases not matched to a gene: 6. The CDR3 DNA is TGTGCCAGTAGTTTACGGACTAGATACACCGGGGAGCTGTTTTTT. It yields the protein CASSLRTRYTGELFF.